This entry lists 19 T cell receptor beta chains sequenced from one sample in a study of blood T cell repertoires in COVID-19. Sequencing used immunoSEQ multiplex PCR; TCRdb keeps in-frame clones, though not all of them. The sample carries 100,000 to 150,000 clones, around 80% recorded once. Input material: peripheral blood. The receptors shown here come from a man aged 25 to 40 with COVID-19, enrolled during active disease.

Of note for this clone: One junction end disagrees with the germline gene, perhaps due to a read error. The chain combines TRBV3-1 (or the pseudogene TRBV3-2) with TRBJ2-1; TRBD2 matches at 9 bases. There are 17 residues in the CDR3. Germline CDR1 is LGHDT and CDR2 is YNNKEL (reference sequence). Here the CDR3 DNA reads TGTGCCAGCAGCCAAGATTACGGGACTAGCTCCTTCAATGAGCAGTTCTTC. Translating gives CASSQDYGTSSFNEQFF.

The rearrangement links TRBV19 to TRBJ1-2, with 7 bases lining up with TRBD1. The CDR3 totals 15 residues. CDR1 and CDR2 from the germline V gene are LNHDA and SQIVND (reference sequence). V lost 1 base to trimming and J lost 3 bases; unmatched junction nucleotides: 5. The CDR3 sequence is CASSIAGQSHYGYTF. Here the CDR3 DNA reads TGTGCCAGTAGTATAGCGGGACAGAGCCACTATGGCTACACCTTC.

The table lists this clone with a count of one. CDR3 loop: CASSLGSGSGYEQYF. The CDR3 DNA follows: TGTGCCAGCAGCTTAGGAAGCGGGAGTGGGTACGAGCAGTACTTC. The rearrangement links TRBV7-9 to TRBJ2-7, with 8 bases that match TRBD2. The CDR3 runs 15 residues. CDR1 is SEHNR and CDR2 is FQNEAQ in the germline V gene (reference sequence). V lost 1 base and J lost 4; bases outside the gene matches: 6.

The CDR3 DNA follows: TGTGCCAGCAGCCTCGGGCTAGCCCGCAATGAGCAGTTCTTC. Encoded protein: CASSLGLARNEQFF. This sequence joins TRBV11-2 and TRBJ2-1, with D maybe TRBD2 (5 bases). The germline V gene encodes CDR1 SGHAT and CDR2 FQNNGV. V lost 5 bases, J lost 6 bases, and 14 bases lay in between. The CDR3 covers 14 residues.

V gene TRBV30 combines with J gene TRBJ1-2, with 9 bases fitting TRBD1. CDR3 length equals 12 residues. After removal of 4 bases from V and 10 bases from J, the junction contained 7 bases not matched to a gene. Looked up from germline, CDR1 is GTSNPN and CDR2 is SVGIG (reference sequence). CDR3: CAWIRDREAYTF. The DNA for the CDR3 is TGTGCCTGGATTAGGGACAGGGAGGCCTACACCTTC.

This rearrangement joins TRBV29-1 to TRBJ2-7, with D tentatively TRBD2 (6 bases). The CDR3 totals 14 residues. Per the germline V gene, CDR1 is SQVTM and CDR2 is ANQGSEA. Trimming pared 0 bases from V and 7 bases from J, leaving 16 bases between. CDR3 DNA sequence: TGCAGCGTTGAAGATGGGTGGGGGGATCGGGAGCAGTACTTC. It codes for CSVEDGWGDREQYF.

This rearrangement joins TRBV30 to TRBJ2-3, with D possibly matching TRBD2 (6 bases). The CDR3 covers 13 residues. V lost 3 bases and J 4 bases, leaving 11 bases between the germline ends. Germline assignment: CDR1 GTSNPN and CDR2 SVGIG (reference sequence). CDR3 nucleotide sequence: TGTGCCTGGAGCCGGGACTTTTCAGATACGCAGTATTTT. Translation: CAWSRDFSDTQYF.

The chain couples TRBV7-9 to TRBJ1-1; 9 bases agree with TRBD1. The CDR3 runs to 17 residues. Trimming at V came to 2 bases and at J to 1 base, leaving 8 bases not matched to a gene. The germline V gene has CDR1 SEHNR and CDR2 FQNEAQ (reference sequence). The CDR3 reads CASSLLRGQGRNTEAFF. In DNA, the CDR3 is TGTGCCAGCAGCTTATTGCGGGGACAGGGAAGGAACACTGAAGCTTTCTTT.

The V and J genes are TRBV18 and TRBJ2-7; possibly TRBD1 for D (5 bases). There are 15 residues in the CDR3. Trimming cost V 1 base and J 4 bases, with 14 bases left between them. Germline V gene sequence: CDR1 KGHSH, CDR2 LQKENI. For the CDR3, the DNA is TGTGCCAGCTCACCACTCGACGACAGTGGGTACGAGCAGTACTTC. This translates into CASSPLDDSGYEQYF.

This CDR3 is CASHTPWLAGAVDTQYF. Written as DNA, the CDR3 is TGTGCCAGCCACACCCCATGGCTAGCGGGAGCGGTAGATACGCAGTATTTT. The rearrangement links TRBV28 to TRBJ2-3; the match to TRBD2 covers 10 bases. Germline lookup yields CDR1 MDHEN and CDR2 SYDVKM. Unmatched junction bases numbered 16, after V lost 8 bases and J lost 5 bases. The CDR3 runs to 17 residues.

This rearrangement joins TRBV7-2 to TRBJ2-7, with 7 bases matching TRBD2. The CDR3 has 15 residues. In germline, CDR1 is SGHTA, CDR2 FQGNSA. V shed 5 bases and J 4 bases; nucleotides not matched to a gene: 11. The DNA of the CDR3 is TGTGCCAGCAGCCGCACTAGCGATATAGGGTACGAGCAGTACTTC. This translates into CASSRTSDIGYEQYF.

CDR3 sequence: CASSGGVMNTEAFF. The CDR3 DNA reads as TGTGCCAGCAGTGGAGGAGTAATGAACACTGAAGCTTTCTTT. The chain employs TRBV2 and TRBJ1-1, with D unresolved. Trimming cost V 4 bases and J 0 bases, with 9 bases left between them. Germline V gene lookup returns CDR1 SNHLY and CDR2 FYNNEI. This CDR3 is built from 14 residues. Full variable domain (missing parts from reference TRBV2 and TRBJ1-1): EPEVTQTPSHQVTQMGQEVILRCVPISNHLYFYWYRQILGQKVEFLVSFYNNEISEKSEIFDDQFSVERPDGSNFTLKIRSTKLEDSAMYFCASSGGVMNTEAFFGQGTRLTVV.

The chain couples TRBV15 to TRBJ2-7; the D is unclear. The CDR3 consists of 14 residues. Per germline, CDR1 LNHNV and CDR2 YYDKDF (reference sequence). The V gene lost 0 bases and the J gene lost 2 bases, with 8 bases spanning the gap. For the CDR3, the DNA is TGTGCCACCAGCAGAGATCACACGACCTACGAGCAGTACTTC. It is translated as CATSRDHTTYEQYF. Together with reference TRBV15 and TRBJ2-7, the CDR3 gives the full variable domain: DAMVIQNPRYQVTQFGKPVTLSCSQTLNHNVMYWYQQKSSQAPKLLFHYYDKDFNNEADTPDNFQSRRPNTSFCFLDIRSPGLGDTAMYLCATSRDHTTYEQYFGPGTRLTVT.

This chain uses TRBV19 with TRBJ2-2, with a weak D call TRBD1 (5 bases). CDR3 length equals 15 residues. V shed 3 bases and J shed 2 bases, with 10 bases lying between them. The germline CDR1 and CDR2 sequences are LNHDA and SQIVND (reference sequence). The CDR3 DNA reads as TGTGCCAGTAGTATCGTGCAGGGAAACACCGGGGAGCTGTTTTTT. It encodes CASSIVQGNTGELFF.

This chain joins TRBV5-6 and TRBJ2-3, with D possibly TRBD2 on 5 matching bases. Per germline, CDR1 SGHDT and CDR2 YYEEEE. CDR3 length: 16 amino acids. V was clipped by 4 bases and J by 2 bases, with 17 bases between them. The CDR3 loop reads CASSVDYPLSTDTQYF. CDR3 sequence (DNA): TGTGCCAGCAGCGTCGACTACCCCCTTTCCACAGATACGCAGTATTTT.

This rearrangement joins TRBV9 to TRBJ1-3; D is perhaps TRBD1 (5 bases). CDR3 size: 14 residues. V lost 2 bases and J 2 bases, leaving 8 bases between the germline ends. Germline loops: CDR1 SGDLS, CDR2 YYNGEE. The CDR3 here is CASSVTDAGNTIYF. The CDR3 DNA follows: TGTGCCAGCAGCGTGACAGATGCTGGAAACACCATATATTTT. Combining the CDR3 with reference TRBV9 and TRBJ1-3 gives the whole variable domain DSGVTQTPKHLITATGQRVTLRCSPRSGDLSVYWYQQSLDQGLQFLIQYYNGEERAKGNILERFSAQQFPDLHSELNLSSLELGDSALYFCASSVTDAGNTIYFGEGSWLTVV.

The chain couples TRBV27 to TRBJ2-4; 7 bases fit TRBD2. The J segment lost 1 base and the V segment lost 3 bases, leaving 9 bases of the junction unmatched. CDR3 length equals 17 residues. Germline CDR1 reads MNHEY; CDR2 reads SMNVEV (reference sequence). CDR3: CASSFVSVGGAKNIQYF. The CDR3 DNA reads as TGTGCCAGCAGTTTTGTTTCGGTCGGGGGGGCCAAAAACATTCAGTACTTC.

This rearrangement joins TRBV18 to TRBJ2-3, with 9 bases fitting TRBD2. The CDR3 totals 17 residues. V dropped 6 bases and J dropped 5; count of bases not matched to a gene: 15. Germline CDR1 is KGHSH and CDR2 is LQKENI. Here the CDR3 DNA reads TGTGCCAGCTCCGAAGATTTAGCGGGAGTCAATCTAGATACGCAGTATTTT. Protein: CASSEDLAGVNLDTQYF.

CDR3 bases: TGTGCCACCAGTCGGGACAAAACGGGGGAAAAACTGTTTTTT. Residues: CATSRDKTGEKLFF. The chain couples TRBV15 to TRBJ1-4, with D perhaps TRBD1 (6 bases). Germline V gene data show CDR1 as LNHNV and CDR2 as YYDKDF (reference sequence). V shed 6 bases and J shed 8 bases, with 16 bases lying between them. This CDR3 is built from 14 residues.